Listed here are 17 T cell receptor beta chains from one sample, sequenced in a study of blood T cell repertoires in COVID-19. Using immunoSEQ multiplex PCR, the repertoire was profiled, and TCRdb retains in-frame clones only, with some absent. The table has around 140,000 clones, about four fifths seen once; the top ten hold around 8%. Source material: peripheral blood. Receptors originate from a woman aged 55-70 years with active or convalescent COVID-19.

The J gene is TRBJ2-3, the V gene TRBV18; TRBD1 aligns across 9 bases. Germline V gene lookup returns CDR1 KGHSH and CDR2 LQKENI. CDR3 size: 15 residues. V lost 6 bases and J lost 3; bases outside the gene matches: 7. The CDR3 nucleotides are TGTGCCAGCTCCCCCCCGGGACAGGGAACAGATACGCAGTATTTT. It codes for CASSPPGQGTDTQYF. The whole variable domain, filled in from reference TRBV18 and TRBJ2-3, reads NAGVMQNPRHLVRRRGQEARLRCSPMKGHSHVYWYRQLPEEGLKFMVYLQKENIIDESGMPKERFSAEFPKEGPSILRIQQVVRGDSAAYFCASSPPGQGTDTQYFGPGTRLTVL.

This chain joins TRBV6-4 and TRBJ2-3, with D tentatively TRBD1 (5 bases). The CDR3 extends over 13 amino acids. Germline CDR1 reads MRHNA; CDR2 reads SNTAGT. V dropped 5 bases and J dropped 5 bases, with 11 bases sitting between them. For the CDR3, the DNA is TGTGCCAGCAGTTCAGGGTTTGGAGATACGCAGTATTTT. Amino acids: CASSSGFGDTQYF.

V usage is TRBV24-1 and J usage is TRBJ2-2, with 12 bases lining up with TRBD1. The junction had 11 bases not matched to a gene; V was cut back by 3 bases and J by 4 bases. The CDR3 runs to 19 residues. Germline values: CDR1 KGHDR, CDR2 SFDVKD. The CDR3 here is CATSDPGPGQGAGTGELFF. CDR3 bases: TGTGCCACCAGTGATCCGGGGCCGGGACAGGGGGCGGGCACCGGGGAGCTGTTTTTT.

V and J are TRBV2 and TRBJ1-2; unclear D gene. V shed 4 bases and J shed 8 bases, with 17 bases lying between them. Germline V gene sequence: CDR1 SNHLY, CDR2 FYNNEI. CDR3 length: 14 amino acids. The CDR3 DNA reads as TGTGCCAGCAGTGTCGAAGGCGGGCTTCAGGGCTACACCTTC. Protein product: CASSVEGGLQGYTF.

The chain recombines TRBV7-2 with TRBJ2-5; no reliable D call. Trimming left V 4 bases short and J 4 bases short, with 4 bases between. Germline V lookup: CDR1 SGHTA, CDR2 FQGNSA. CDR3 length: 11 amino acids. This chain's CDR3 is CASSSLETQYF. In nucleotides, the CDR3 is TGTGCCAGCAGCTCTCTAGAGACCCAGTACTTC.

CDR3 in amino acids: CASSLGGRGQFF. CDR3 sequence (DNA): TGTGCCAGCAGTTTAGGGGGGAGGGGCCAGTTCTTC. The gene calls are TRBV28 and TRBJ2-1; 7 bases are a match to TRBD2. Trimming cost V 2 bases and J 13 bases; bases outside gene matches: 5. The CDR3 spans 12 residues. Germline V gene data show CDR1 as MDHEN and CDR2 as SYDVKM.

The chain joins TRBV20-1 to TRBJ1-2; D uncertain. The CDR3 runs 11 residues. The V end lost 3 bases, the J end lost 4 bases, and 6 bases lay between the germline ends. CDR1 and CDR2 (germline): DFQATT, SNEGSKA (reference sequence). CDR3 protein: CSASWLYGYTF. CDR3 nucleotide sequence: TGCAGTGCTAGTTGGCTCTATGGCTACACCTTC.

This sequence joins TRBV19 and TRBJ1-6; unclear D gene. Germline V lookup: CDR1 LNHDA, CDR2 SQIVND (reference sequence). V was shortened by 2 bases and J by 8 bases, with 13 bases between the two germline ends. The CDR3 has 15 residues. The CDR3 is CASSIPGEGDSPLHF. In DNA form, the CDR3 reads TGTGCCAGTAGTATACCAGGCGAGGGTGATTCACCCCTCCACTTT.

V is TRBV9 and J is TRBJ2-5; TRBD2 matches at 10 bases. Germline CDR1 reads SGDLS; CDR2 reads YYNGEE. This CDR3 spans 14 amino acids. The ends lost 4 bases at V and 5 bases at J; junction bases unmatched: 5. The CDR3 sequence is CASSSVAGGETQYF. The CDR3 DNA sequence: TGTGCCAGCAGCTCCGTAGCGGGAGGTGAGACCCAGTACTTC. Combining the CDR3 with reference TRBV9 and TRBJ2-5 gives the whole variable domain DSGVTQTPKHLITATGQRVTLRCSPRSGDLSVYWYQQSLDQGLQFLIQYYNGEERAKGNILERFSAQQFPDLHSELNLSSLELGDSALYFCASSSVAGGETQYFGPGTRLLVL.

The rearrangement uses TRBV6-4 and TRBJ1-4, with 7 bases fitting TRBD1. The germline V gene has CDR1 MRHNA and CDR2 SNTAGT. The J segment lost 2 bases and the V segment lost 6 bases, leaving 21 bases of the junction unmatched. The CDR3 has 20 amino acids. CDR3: CASRYYPDREMVDTNEKLFF. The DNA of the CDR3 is TGTGCCAGCAGATATTACCCTGACAGGGAAATGGTAGATACTAATGAAAAACTGTTTTTT.

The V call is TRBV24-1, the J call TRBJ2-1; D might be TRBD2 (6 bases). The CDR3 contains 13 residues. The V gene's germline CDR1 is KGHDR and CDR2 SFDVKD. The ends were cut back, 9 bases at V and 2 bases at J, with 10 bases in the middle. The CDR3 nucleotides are TGTGCCACCCAGGGAGGCACCTACAATGAGCAGTTCTTC. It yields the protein CATQGGTYNEQFF.

CDR3 DNA: TGTGCCAGCAGGGGCAGGGTTAATAATTCACCCCTCCACTTT. Translating it yields CASRGRVNNSPLHF. V and J are TRBV2 and TRBJ1-6; D perhaps matches TRBD1 (5 bases). V lost 6 bases and J lost 5, with 11 bases in between. This CDR3 comprises 14 residues. Germline V gene lookup returns CDR1 SNHLY and CDR2 FYNNEI.

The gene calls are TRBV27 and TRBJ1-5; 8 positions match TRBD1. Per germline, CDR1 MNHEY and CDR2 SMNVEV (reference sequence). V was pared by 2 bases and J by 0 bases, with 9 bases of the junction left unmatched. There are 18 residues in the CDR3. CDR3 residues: CASSLKGTGRYSNQPQHF. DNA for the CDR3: TGTGCCAGCAGTTTAAAAGGGACAGGAAGATATAGCAATCAGCCCCAGCATTTT.

This CDR3 reads CASEESGSSYEQYF. The CDR3 nucleotides are TGCGCCAGCGAGGAAAGCGGGAGCTCCTACGAGCAGTACTTC. V usage is TRBV10-1 and J usage is TRBJ2-7, with 8 bases that match TRBD2. This CDR3 has 14 residues. The germline V gene encodes CDR1 WNHNN and CDR2 SYGVQD (reference sequence). The trim removed 8 bases at V and 0 bases at J, leaving 6 bases unmatched.

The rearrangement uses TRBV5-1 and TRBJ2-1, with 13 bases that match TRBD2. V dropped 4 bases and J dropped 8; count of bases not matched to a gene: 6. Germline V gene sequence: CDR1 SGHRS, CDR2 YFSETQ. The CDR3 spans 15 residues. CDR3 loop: CASSLGLAGTDEQFF. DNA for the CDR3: TGCGCCAGCAGCCTGGGACTAGCGGGAACCGATGAGCAGTTCTTC.

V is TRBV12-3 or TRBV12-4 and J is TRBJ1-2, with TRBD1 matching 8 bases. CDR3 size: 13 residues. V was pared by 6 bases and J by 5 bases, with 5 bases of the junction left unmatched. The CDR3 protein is CASRVTGEYGYTF. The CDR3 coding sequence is TGTGCCAGCAGGGTGACAGGGGAGTATGGCTACACCTTC.

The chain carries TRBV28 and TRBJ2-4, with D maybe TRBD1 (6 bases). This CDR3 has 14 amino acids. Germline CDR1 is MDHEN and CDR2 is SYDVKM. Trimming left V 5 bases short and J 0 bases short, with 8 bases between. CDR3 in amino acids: CASSTQGAKNIQYF. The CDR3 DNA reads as TGTGCCAGCAGTACACAGGGAGCCAAAAACATTCAGTACTTC.